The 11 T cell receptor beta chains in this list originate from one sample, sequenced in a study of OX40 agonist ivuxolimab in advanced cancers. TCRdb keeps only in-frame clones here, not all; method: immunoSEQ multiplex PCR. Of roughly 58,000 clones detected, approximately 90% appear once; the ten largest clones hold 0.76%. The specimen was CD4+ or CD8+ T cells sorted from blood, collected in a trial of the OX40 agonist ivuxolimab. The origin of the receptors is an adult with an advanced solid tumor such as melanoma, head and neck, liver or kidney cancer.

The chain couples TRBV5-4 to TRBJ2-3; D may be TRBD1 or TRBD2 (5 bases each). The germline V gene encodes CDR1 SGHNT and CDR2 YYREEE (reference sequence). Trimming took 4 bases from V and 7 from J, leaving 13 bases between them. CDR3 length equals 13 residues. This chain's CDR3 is CASSRLGVYTQYF. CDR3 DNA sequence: TGTGCCAGCAGCCGCTTGGGGGTGTATACGCAGTATTTT.

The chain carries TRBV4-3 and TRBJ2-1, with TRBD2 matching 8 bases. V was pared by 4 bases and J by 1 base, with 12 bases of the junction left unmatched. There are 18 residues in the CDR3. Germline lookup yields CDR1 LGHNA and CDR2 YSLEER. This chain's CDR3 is CASSLAPAGVGSYNEQFF. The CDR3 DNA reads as TGCGCCAGCAGCCTCGCTCCAGCGGGAGTAGGTTCCTACAATGAGCAGTTCTTC.

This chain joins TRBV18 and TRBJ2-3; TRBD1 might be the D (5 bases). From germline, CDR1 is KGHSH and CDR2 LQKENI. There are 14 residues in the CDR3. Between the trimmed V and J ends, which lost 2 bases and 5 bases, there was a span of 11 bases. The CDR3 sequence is CASSPFWGEDTQYF. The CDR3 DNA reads TGTGCCAGCTCACCATTTTGGGGCGAAGATACGCAGTATTTT.

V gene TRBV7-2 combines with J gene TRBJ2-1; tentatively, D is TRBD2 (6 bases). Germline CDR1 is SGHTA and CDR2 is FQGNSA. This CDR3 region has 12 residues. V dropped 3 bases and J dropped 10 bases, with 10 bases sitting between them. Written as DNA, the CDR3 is TGTGCCAGCAGCTTTGGGGGGACCGAGCAGTTCTTC. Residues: CASSFGGTEQFF.

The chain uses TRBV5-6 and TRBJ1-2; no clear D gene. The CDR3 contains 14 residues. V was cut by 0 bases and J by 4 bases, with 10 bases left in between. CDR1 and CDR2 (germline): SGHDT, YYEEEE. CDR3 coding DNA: TGTGCCAGCAGCTTGGATAACGGGTTCTATGGCTACACCTTC. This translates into CASSLDNGFYGYTF.

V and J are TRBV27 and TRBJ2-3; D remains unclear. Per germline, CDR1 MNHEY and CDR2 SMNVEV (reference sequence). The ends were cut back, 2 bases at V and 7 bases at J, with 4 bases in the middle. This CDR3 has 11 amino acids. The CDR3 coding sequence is TGTGCCAGCAGTTTAGACAATACGCAGTATTTT. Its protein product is CASSLDNTQYF.

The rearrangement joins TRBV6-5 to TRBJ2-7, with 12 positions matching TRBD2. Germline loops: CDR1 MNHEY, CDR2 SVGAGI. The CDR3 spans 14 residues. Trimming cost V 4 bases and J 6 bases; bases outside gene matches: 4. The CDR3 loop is CASSSGTSGREQYF. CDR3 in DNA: TGTGCCAGCAGTTCAGGGACTAGCGGGCGCGAGCAGTACTTC.

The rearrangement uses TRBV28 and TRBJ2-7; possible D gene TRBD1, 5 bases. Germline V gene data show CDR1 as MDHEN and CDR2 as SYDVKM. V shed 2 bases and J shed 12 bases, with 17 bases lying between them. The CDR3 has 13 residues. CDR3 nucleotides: TGTGCCAGCAGTTTACCCTTCGCCCAGGGTCTGTACTTC. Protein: CASSLPFAQGLYF.

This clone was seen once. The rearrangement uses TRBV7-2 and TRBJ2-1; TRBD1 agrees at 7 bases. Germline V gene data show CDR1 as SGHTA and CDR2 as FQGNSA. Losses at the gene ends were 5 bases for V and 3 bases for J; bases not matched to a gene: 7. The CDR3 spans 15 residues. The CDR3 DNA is TGTGCCAGCAGCAAGGGACAGTCACTCTACAATGAGCAGTTCTTC. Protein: CASSKGQSLYNEQFF.

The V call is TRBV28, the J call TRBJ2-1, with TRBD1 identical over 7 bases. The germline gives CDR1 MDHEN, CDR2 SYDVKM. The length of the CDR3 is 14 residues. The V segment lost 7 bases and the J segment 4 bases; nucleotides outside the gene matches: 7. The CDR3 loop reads CASTKPGQYNEQFF. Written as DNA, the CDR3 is TGTGCCAGCACCAAACCGGGACAGTACAATGAGCAGTTCTTC. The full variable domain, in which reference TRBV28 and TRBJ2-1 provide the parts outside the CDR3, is DVKVTQSSRYLVKRTGEKVFLECVQDMDHENMFWYRQDPGLGLRLIYFSYDVKMKEKGDIPEGYSVSREKKERFSLILESASTNQTSMYLCASTKPGQYNEQFFGPGTRLTVL.

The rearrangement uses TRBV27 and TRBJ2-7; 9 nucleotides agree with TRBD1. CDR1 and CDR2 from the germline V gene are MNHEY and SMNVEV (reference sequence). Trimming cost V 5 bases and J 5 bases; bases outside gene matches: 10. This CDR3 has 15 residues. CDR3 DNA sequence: TGTGCCAGCAGTCTCTTCCGGGACAGGGACCACGAGCAGTACTTC. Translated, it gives CASSLFRDRDHEQYF.